One and the same sample provided the 13 T cell receptor beta chains below, sequenced in a study of CD8 T cells in Susac syndrome. cDNA came from approximately 0.5 to 1 ug RNA primed by random hexamers. TCRdb reprocessed the immunoSEQ multiplex PCR reads via MiXCR and lists one record per CDR3 protein. The repertoire includes approximately 210,000 distinct CDR3 sequences, 95% of them detected once, and roughly 0.09% sits in the top ten. Material for sequencing was CD4+ T cells from PBMCs. The source of these receptors is a human donor with multiple sclerosis.

The gene calls are TRBV6-5 and TRBJ1-1; D gene unclear. V lost 1 base to trimming and J lost 2 bases, with 14 bases between them. The CDR3 has 16 residues. The germline CDR1 and CDR2 sequences are MNHEY and SVGAGI. CDR3: CASSYWFREGNTEAFF. The CDR3 DNA reads TGTGCCAGCAGTTACTGGTTCCGGGAGGGAAACACTGAAGCTTTCTTT.

The V call is TRBV5-1, the J call TRBJ2-1; possibly TRBD2 for D (5 bases). The germline CDR1 and CDR2 sequences are SGHRS and YFSETQ. The CDR3 has 15 amino acids. Trimming cost V 4 bases and J 3 bases, with 14 bases left between them. The DNA for the CDR3 is TGCGCCAGCAGCCTGTCTAGCCTGCGCTACAATGAGCAGTTCTTC. It specifies CASSLSSLRYNEQFF.

The chain is built from TRBV3-1 and TRBJ2-2, with D unresolved. Per the germline V gene, CDR1 is LGHDT and CDR2 is YNNKEL (reference sequence). CDR3 size: 14 residues. Trimming left V 0 bases short and J 2 bases short, with 4 bases between. The CDR3 sequence: CASSQEGNTGELFF. CDR3 nucleotide sequence: TGTGCCAGCAGCCAAGAAGGAAACACCGGGGAGCTGTTTTTT. Complete variable domain (other parts from reference TRBV3-1 and TRBJ2-2): DTAVSQTPKYLVTQMGNDKSIKCEQNLGHDTMYWYKQDSKKFLKIMFSYNNKELIINETVPNRFSPKSPDKAHLNLHINSLELGDSAVYFCASSQEGNTGELFFGEGSRLTVL.

This clonotype was recorded once. The V call is TRBV29-1, the J call TRBJ1-5; TRBD1 matches 9 bases. The CDR3 is 14 amino acids. Germline V CDR1 and CDR2: SQVTM, ANQGSEA. V was pared by 6 bases and J by 5 bases, with 8 bases of the junction left unmatched. Written as DNA, the CDR3 is TGCAGCGTGAGCCGGGACAGGGACGATCAGCCCCAGCATTTT. It encodes CSVSRDRDDQPQHF.

The J gene is TRBJ2-1, the V gene TRBV9; 7 nucleotides line up with TRBD2. Trimming took 0 bases from V and 10 from J; bases not matched to a gene: 4. The CDR3 is 13 amino acids. The V gene's germline CDR1 is SGDLS and CDR2 YYNGEE. CDR3 sequence reads: CASSVAQGGEQFF. CDR3 DNA: TGTGCCAGCAGCGTAGCTCAGGGAGGGGAGCAGTTCTTC.

This clonotype appeared once. V is TRBV29-1 and J is TRBJ2-6; D possibly corresponds to TRBD1 (5 bases). The ends were cut back, 6 bases at V and 4 bases at J, with 19 bases in the middle. CDR1 SQVTM and CDR2 ANQGSEA come from the germline V gene. The CDR3 has 16 residues. The CDR3 coding sequence is TGCAGCGTCACCAGGAGACAGTCGAAAGGGGCCAACGTCCTGACTTTC. It specifies CSVTRRQSKGANVLTF.

CDR3 sequence: CASRRDRGLGEQYF. The CDR3 coding sequence is TGTGCCAGCAGGAGGGACAGGGGTTTAGGGGAGCAGTACTTC. V gene TRBV6-5 combines with J gene TRBJ2-7; 10 bases match TRBD1. CDR1 is MNHEY, CDR2 SVGAGI, per germline. The CDR3 spans 14 residues. Trimming took 6 bases from V and 7 from J; bases not matched to a gene: 9.

CDR3 DNA sequence: TGTGCCACCAAGACCGCGACTAGCGGGAGTCAAGAGACCCAGTACTTC. It encodes CATKTATSGSQETQYF. This sequence joins TRBV28 and TRBJ2-5; 12 nucleotides agree with TRBD2. Looked up from germline, CDR1 is MDHEN and CDR2 is SYDVKM. The CDR3 spans 16 residues. V was clipped by 10 bases and J by 2 bases; unmatched bases: 11.

This clonotype was observed a handful of times. The genes are TRBV12-3 or TRBV12-4 and TRBJ1-1; no firm D call. This CDR3 contains 15 residues. The V and J ends lost 2 bases and 1 base respectively, with 11 bases between them. CDR3 coding DNA: TGTGCCAGCAGTTTACGACGAAGTCCGAACACTGAAGCTTTCTTT. This sequence encodes CASSLRRSPNTEAFF.

The chain links TRBV20-1 to TRBJ1-2; 7 bases are shared with TRBD1. This CDR3 comprises 13 residues. The V and J ends lost 0 bases and 8 bases, in that order; junction bases with no gene match: 6. Germline V CDR1 and CDR2: DFQATT, SNEGSKA (reference sequence). The CDR3 DNA reads TGCAGTGCTAGAGACGCGACAGGGCAAGGCTACACCTTC. Protein sequence: CSARDATGQGYTF.

The chain carries TRBV27 and TRBJ1-2; 9 positions match TRBD1. V shed 1 base and J 2 bases; nucleotides not matched to a gene: 2. CDR3 length: 15 amino acids. Per germline, CDR1 MNHEY and CDR2 SMNVEV (reference sequence). Written as DNA, the CDR3 is TGTGCCAGCAGTTTATTTGGGACAGGGAACTATGGCTACACCTTC. It is translated as CASSLFGTGNYGYTF.

The chain combines TRBV5-1 with TRBJ1-1; tentative D call: TRBD1 (5 bases). V lost 7 bases and J 1 base, leaving 14 bases between the germline ends. Germline CDR1 reads SGHRS; CDR2 reads YFSETQ. This CDR3 spans 14 amino acids. In nucleotides, the CDR3 is TGCGCCAGCCAACATGGGGCAGCGAACACTGAAGCTTTCTTT. It codes for CASQHGAANTEAFF.

The rearrangement links TRBV18 to TRBJ1-1; a weak D match, TRBD1 (5 bases). CDR3 length: 14 residues. CDR1 is KGHSH and CDR2 is LQKENI in the germline V gene. V was trimmed by 2 bases and J by 0 bases, leaving 7 bases between them. The CDR3 DNA follows: TGTGCCAGCTCACCAACAGGATTGAACACTGAAGCTTTCTTT. Its translation: CASSPTGLNTEAFF.